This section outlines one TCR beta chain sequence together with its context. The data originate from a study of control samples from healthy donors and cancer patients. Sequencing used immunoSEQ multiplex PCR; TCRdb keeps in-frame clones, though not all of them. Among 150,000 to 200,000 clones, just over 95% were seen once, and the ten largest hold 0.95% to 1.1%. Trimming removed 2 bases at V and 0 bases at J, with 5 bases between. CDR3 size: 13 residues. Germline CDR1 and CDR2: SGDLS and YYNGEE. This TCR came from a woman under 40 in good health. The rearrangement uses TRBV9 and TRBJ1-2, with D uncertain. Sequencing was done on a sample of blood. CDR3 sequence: CASSVGTNYGYTF. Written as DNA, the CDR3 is TGTGCCAGCAGCGTCGGGACTAACTATGGCTACACCTTC.